This T cell receptor beta chain was retrieved from a study of T-cell reconstitution after alpha-beta-depleted transplantation in children. Study-level findings and limits: Several hundred rapidly expanded clones from non-depleted graft cells reportedly supplied alpha-beta T cells about two months post-transplant.

Points on this clonotype: Its antigen remains unknown.

CDR3 length: 13 amino acids. Trimming pared 5 bases from V and 8 bases from J, leaving 15 bases between. Germline V gene lookup returns CDR1 DFQATT and CDR2 SNEGSKA (reference sequence). Preparation of the TCRbeta library used unique molecular identifiers. MiXCR, run by TCRdb on the PCR reads, gives a single entry per CDR3 protein. Of roughly 220,000 distinct CDR3 sequences listed, about 8.7% are singletons. Sequenced here: PBMCs, mostly from graft donor cells, sampled 360 days after TCRalphabeta/CD19-depleted stem cell transplant. The chain employs TRBV20-1 and TRBJ1-4; D is undetermined. This clonotype was sampled from a male patient aged 2 to 9 who had a stem cell transplant for acute myeloid leukemia, so the T cells may come from the graft donor. The CDR3: CSAPSRTGEKLFF. The CDR3, as DNA: TGCAGTGCTCCCTCCCGGACGGGAGAAAAACTGTTTTTT.